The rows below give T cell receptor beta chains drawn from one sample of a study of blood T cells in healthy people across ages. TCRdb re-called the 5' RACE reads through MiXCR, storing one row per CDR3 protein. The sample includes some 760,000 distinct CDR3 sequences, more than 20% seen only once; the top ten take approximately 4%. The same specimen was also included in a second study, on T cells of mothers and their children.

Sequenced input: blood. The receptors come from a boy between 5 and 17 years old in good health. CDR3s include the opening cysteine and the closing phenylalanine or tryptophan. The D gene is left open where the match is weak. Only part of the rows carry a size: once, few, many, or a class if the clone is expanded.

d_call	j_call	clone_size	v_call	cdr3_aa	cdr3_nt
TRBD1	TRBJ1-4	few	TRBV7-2	CASSFRVGQGGEKLFF	TGTGCCAGCAGCTTTAGGGTTGGACAGGGTGGTGAAAAACTGTTTTTT
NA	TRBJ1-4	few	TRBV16	CASSQSPGEKLFF	TGTGCCAGCAGCCAATCCCCGGGGGAAAAACTGTTTTTT
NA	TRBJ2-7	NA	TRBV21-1	CASSKAGGAPYEQYF	TGTGCCAGCAGCAAAGCAGGGGGCGCCCCGTACGAGCAGTACTTC
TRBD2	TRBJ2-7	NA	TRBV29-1	CSVELGLAGGPPGYEQYF	TGCAGCGTTGAACTGGGCCTAGCGGGAGGGCCGCCGGGTTACGAGCAGTACTTC
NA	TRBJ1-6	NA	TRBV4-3	CASSQDGHRSSYNSPLHF	TGCGCCAGCAGCCAAGATGGACACCGGAGCTCCTATAATTCACCCCTCCACTTT
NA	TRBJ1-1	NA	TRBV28	CASSLGGLLTEAFF	TGTGCCAGCAGTTTAGGGGGGCTTCTAACTGAAGCTTTCTTT
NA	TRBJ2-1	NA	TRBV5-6	CASSLVRELYNEQF	TGTGCCAGCAGCTTGGTTAGGGAGCTATACAATGAGCAGTTC
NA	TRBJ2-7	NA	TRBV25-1	CASSKHTTGFGEQYF	TGTGCCAGCAGTAAACACACAACAGGGTTCGGGGAGCAGTACTTC
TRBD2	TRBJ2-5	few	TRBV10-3	CAISESTSGGARETQYF	TGTGCCATCAGTGAGTCGACTAGCGGGGGGGCCCGGGAGACCCAGTACTTC
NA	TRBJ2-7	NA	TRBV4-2	CASSPTDLDSLGEQYF	TGTGCCAGCAGCCCTACTGATCTCGACTCCCTCGGCGAGCAGTACTTC
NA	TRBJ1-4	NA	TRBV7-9	CASSIPSPVSGSEKLFF	TGTGCCAGCAGCATTCCCTCTCCGGTATCTGGGAGTGAAAAACTGTTTTTT
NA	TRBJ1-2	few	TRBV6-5	CASSYSLWTPNYGYTF	TGTGCCAGCAGTTACTCGTTGTGGACCCCTAACTATGGCTACACCTTC
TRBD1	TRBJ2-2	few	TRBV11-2	CASSLSAAGGETGELFF	TGTGCCAGCAGCTTAAGTGCGGCAGGGGGCGAGACCGGGGAGCTGTTTTTT
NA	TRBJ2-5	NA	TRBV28	CASSLLGVETQYF	TGTGCCAGCAGTTTGTTGGGGGTCGAGACCCAGTACTTC
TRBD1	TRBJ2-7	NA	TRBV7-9	CASSSLDRGLSYEQYF	TGTGCCAGCAGCTCATTGGACAGGGGCCTCTCCTACGAGCAGTACTTC
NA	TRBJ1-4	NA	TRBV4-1	CASSQVGGAEKLFF	TGCGCCAGCAGCCAAGTGGGGGGCGCAGAAAAACTGTTTTTT
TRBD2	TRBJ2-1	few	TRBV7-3	CASSLSLDRLGGRANEQFF	TGTGCCAGCAGCTTAAGTCTCGACCGACTGGGCGGGAGGGCCAATGAGCAGTTCTTC
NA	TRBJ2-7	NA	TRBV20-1	CSARFTGLLSYEQYF	TGCAGTGCTAGGTTTACAGGGCTTCTCTCCTACGAGCAGTACTTC
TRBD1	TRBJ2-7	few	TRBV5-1	CASSFETGGSYEQYF	TGCGCCAGCAGCTTCGAGACAGGGGGAAGCTACGAGCAGTACTTC
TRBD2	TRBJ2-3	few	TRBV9	CASSVGLAGPTDTQYF	TGTGCCAGCAGCGTGGGCCTAGCGGGACCCACAGATACGCAGTATTTT
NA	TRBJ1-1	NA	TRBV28	CASKGVVVTEAFF	TGTGCCAGCAAAGGTGTAGTGGTCACTGAAGCTTTCTTT
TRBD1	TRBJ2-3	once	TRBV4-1	CASSARDRDPDTQYF	TGCGCCAGCAGCGCCCGGGACAGGGATCCAGATACGCAGTATTTT
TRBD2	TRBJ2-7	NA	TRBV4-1	CASSQLGRTSSSYEQYF	TGCGCCAGCAGCCAATTAGGGCGGACTAGCTCCTCCTACGAGCAGTACTTC
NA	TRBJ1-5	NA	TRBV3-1	CASSRKQGRSQPQHF	TGTGCCAGCAGCCGTAAACAGGGAAGGAGTCAGCCCCAGCATTTT
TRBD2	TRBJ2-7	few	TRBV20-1	CSAPTTVGTRGSEQYF	TGCAGTGCTCCTACGACCGTCGGGACTAGAGGATCCGAGCAGTACTTC
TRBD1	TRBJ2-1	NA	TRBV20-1	CSARHRGVLGEQFF	TGCAGTGCTAGACACAGGGGAGTTTTAGGTGAGCAGTTCTTC
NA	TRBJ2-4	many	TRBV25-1	CASSEKDIQYF	TGTGCCAGCAGTGAAAAGGACATTCAGTACTTC
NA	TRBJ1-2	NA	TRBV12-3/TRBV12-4	CASTPDSSYGYTF	TGTGCCAGCACCCCCGACAGTTCCTATGGCTACACCTTC
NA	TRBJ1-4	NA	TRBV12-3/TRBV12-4	CASRWGPNEKLFF	TGTGCCAGCCGATGGGGTCCTAATGAAAAACTGTTTTTT
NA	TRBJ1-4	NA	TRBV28	CASSYQTGLEKLFF	TGTGCCAGCAGTTACCAAACAGGGCTTGAAAAACTGTTTTTT
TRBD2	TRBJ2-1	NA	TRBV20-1	CSASSALAVSYNEQFF	TGCAGTGCTAGTAGCGCACTAGCGGTGTCCTACAATGAGCAGTTCTTC
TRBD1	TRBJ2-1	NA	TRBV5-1	CASQPGQAYNEQFF	TGCGCCAGCCAGCCCGGACAGGCCTACAATGAGCAGTTCTTC
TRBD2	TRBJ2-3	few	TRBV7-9	CASSDGRGGTSTDTQYF	TGTGCCAGCAGCGACGGCCGGGGGGGAACCAGCACAGATACGCAGTATTTT
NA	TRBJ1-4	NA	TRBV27	CASAPLGRNNEKLFF	TGTGCCAGTGCCCCGCTTGGGCGGAATAATGAAAAACTGTTTTTT
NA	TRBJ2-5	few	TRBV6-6	CASTMTRVGGTQYF	TGTGCCAGCACCATGACGCGGGTCGGTGGGACCCAGTACTTC
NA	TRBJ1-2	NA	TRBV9	CASSVAPETNYGYTF	TGTGCCAGCAGCGTAGCCCCAGAAACTAACTATGGCTACACCTTC
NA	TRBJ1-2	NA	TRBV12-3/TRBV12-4	CASSFYTANYGYTF	TGTGCCAGCAGTTTTTACACGGCTAACTATGGCTACACCTTC
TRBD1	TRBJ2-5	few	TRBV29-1	CSVEWSWGQVPFGETQYF	TGCAGCGTTGAATGGAGCTGGGGACAGGTCCCTTTCGGGGAGACCCAGTACTTC
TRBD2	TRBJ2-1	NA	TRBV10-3	CAISDTSGYEQFF	TGTGCCATCAGTGATACTAGCGGTTATGAGCAGTTCTTC
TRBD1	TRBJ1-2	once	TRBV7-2	CASSSSLGQYSDNYGYTF	TGTGCCAGCAGCTCCTCCTTGGGACAGTACTCCGACAACTATGGCTACACCTTC
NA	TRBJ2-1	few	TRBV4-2	CASSQDSDWSYNEQFF	TGTGCCAGCAGCCAAGATTCGGACTGGTCCTACAATGAGCAGTTCTTC
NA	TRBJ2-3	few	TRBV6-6	CASTPGADTQYF	TGTGCCAGCACCCCGGGGGCAGATACGCAGTATTTT
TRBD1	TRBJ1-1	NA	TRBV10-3	CAISESPGGTEAFF	TGTGCCATCAGTGAGTCACCAGGGGGGACTGAAGCTTTCTTT
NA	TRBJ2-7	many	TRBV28	CASGWIYEQYF	TGTGCCAGCGGATGGATCTACGAGCAGTACTTC
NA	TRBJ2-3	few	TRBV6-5	CASSRSWEIDTQYF	TGTGCCAGCAGCCGGAGCTGGGAGATAGATACGCAGTATTTT
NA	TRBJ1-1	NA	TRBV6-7	CASRLEVKNTEALF	TGTGCCAGCAGACTCGAGGTCAAGAACACTGAAGCTCTCTTT
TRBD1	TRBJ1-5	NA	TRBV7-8	CASSPRDSPNQPQHF	TGTGCCAGCAGCCCTCGGGACAGCCCGAATCAGCCCCAGCATTTT